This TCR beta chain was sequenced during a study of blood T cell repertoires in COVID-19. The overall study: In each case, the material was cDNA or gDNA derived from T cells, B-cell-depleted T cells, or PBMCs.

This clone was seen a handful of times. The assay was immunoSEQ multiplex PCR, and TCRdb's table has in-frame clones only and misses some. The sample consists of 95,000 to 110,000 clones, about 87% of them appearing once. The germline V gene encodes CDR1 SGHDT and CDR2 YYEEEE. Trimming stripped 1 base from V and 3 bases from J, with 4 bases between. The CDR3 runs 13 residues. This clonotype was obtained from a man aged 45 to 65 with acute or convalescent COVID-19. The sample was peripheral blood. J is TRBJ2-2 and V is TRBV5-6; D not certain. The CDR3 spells CASSLSDTGELFF. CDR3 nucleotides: TGTGCCAGCAGCTTGAGCGACACCGGGGAGCTGTTTTTT.